This passage covers 24 T cell receptor beta chains from one sample sequenced in a study of shared clonotypes between healthy human individuals. Clones were sequenced by immunoSEQ multiplex PCR, and TCRdb holds only the in-frame ones, with some missing. Of about 470,000 clones in the sample, roughly 77% were seen once. Sequencing used PBMCs. The receptors shown here come from a middle-aged woman in good health. Some clones in this sample may be carry-over from other donors' samples.

CDR3 protein: CASSLDGGPGDTQYF. In DNA form, the CDR3 reads TGTGCCAGCAGCTTAGACGGGGGCCCGGGGGATACGCAGTATTTT. J is TRBJ2-3 and V is TRBV11-3; D could derive from TRBD1 or TRBD2 (6 bases each). Germline CDR1 reads SGHNT; CDR2 reads YENEEA. Trimming stripped 0 bases from V and 6 bases from J, with 13 bases between. The CDR3 is made up of 15 amino acids.

The chain has TRBV6-5 and TRBJ2-5; 9 positions match TRBD2. Germline-derived CDR1 and CDR2 are MNHEY and SVGAGI. V lost 0 bases to trimming and J lost 5 bases; unmatched junction nucleotides: 4. The CDR3 length is 15 residues. In nucleotides, the CDR3 is TGTGCCAGCAGTTACTCGGCGGGAGGGTCCGAGACCCAGTACTTC. As protein: CASSYSAGGSETQYF.

The chain links TRBV7-9 to TRBJ2-7; D ambiguous. This CDR3 contains 12 residues. V lost 1 base and J lost 4, with 5 bases in between. The germline CDR1 and CDR2 sequences are SEHNR and FQNEAQ (reference sequence). CDR3 nucleotide sequence: TGTGCCAGCAGCTTAGGCTGGTACGAGCAGTACTTC. The encoded protein is CASSLGWYEQYF. The full variable domain, in which reference TRBV7-9 and TRBJ2-7 provide the parts outside the CDR3, is DTGVSQNPRHKITKRGQNVTFRCDPISEHNRLYWYRQTLGQGPEFLTYFQNEAQLEKSRLLSDRFSAERPKGSFSTLEIQRTEQGDSAMYLCASSLGWYEQYFGPGTRLTVT.

This rearrangement joins TRBV4-1 to TRBJ2-4; TRBD2 is a possible D gene (5 bases). Deletions cut 6 bases from V and 0 bases from J, with 24 bases between. The CDR3 runs to 19 residues. Looked up from germline, CDR1 is MGHRA and CDR2 is YSYEKL. DNA of the CDR3: TGCGCCAGCAGGCCAAGTATGACACGGGAAAGTATAGCCAAAAACATTCAGTACTTC. It yields the protein CASRPSMTRESIAKNIQYF.

In this sample, this clone turned up once. This chain connects TRBV28 to TRBJ1-5; no firm D call. The ends were cut back, 1 base at V and 3 bases at J, with 7 bases in the middle. Germline CDR1 is MDHEN and CDR2 is SYDVKM. The CDR3 has 14 residues. The CDR3 sequence: CASSLSGLNQPQHF. CDR3 in DNA: TGTGCCAGCAGTTTATCAGGACTCAATCAGCCCCAGCATTTT.

This clone was detected only once. The chain has TRBV29-1 and TRBJ2-1; 9 nucleotides line up with TRBD2. The CDR3 consists of 14 residues. Germline V gene sequence: CDR1 SQVTM, CDR2 ANQGSEA. Unmatched junction bases numbered 13, after V lost 7 bases and J lost 9 bases. The chain's CDR3 is CSAILAGRGVEQFF. For the CDR3, the DNA is TGCAGCGCCATCCTAGCGGGAAGGGGGGTTGAGCAGTTCTTC.

The chain employs TRBV5-1 and TRBJ2-3; 13 bases are shared with TRBD2. The CDR3 has 15 amino acids. With 4 bases clipped from V and 4 bases from J, the junction kept 3 bases outside the gene matches. Per germline, CDR1 SGHRS and CDR2 YFSETQ. CDR3 DNA sequence: TGCGCCAGCAGCATTACTAGCGGGAGGGCAGATACGCAGTATTTT. It is translated as CASSITSGRADTQYF.

The gene calls are TRBV2 and TRBJ2-7; no reliable D call. CDR3 length equals 14 residues. The germline V gene has CDR1 SNHLY and CDR2 FYNNEI. V was trimmed by 0 bases and J by 7 bases, leaving 13 bases between them. The CDR3 spells CASSEALIWGEQYF. The CDR3 DNA reads TGTGCCAGCAGTGAAGCGCTTATTTGGGGAGAGCAGTACTTC.

The chain has TRBV27 and TRBJ1-5, with 8 bases lining up with TRBD1. The germline V gene encodes CDR1 MNHEY and CDR2 SMNVEV (reference sequence). The CDR3 spans 14 residues. Trimming at V came to 2 bases and at J to 6 bases, leaving 3 bases not matched to a gene. The CDR3 nucleotides are TGTGCCAGCAGTTTAGACAGGGGTGGTCAGCCCCAGCATTTT. Protein sequence: CASSLDRGGQPQHF.

The genes are TRBV28 and TRBJ1-1; TRBD1 matches at 8 bases. CDR1 and CDR2 (germline): MDHEN, SYDVKM. The CDR3 sequence is 17 residues long. Trimming cost V 5 bases and J 4 bases; bases outside gene matches: 15. The CDR3 region is CASSPIDRGLIGTEAFF. The CDR3 DNA reads as TGTGCCAGCAGTCCGATCGACAGGGGATTGATTGGCACTGAAGCTTTCTTT.

This clone was seen once. This chain uses TRBV7-6 with TRBJ2-7; no clear D. Germline loops: CDR1 SGHVS, CDR2 FNYEAQ. V shed 5 bases and J shed 0 bases, with 5 bases lying between them. The CDR3 runs to 12 residues. DNA for the CDR3: TGTGCCAGCAGCCCGAGCTCCTACGAGCAGTACTTC. This encodes CASSPSSYEQYF.

This clone appeared once. The genes are TRBV11-2 and TRBJ1-5, with unresolved D. V was trimmed by 0 bases and J by 6 bases, leaving 6 bases between them. Germline loops: CDR1 SGHAT, CDR2 FQNNGV. The CDR3 is 13 residues long. Written as DNA, the CDR3 is TGTGCCAGCAGCTTAGATCTAATTCAGCCCCAGCATTTT. This encodes CASSLDLIQPQHF.

This chain joins TRBV14 and TRBJ2-1, with 8 bases identical to TRBD2. The CDR3 is made up of 15 amino acids. CDR1 is SGHDN, CDR2 FVKESK, per germline. Trimming at V came to 0 bases and at J to 4 bases, leaving 2 bases not matched to a gene. The CDR3: CASSQEKREYNEQFF. The CDR3 nucleotides read TGTGCCAGCAGCCAAGAGAAGCGGGAGTACAATGAGCAGTTCTTC.

This clone was seen just once. J is TRBJ2-3 and V is TRBV11-2, with unresolved D. CDR1 SGHAT and CDR2 FQNNGV come from the germline V gene. Trimming removed 5 bases from V and 0 bases from J, with 9 bases in between. This CDR3 has 14 residues. The CDR3 sequence: CASSPGRSTDTQYF. The DNA of the CDR3 is TGTGCCAGCAGCCCAGGCCGTAGCACAGATACGCAGTATTTT. The variable domain in full, with the rest retrieved from reference TRBV11-2 and TRBJ2-3, is EAGVAQSPRYKIIEKRQSVAFWCNPISGHATLYWYQQILGQGPKLLIQFQNNGVVDDSQLPKDRFSAERLKGVDSTLKIQPAKLEDSAVYLCASSPGRSTDTQYFGPGTRLTVL.

CDR3 in amino acids: CASSEARDRAEQYF. The CDR3 nucleotides are TGTGCCAGCAGTGAAGCTAGGGACAGGGCTGAGCAGTACTTC. The chain combines TRBV6-1 with TRBJ2-7; 9 positions agree with TRBD1. Germline-derived CDR1 and CDR2 are MNHNS and SASEGT. V lost 0 bases and J lost 7; bases outside the gene matches: 4. The CDR3 sequence is 14 residues long.

This chain links TRBV28 with TRBJ1-5; D is unclear. V was pared by 6 bases and J by 0 bases, with 12 bases between. There are 15 residues in the CDR3. CDR1 is MDHEN, CDR2 SYDVKM, per germline. CDR3 in amino acids: CASRPGSTSNQPQHF. The CDR3 coding sequence is TGTGCCAGCAGGCCAGGAAGTACTAGCAATCAGCCCCAGCATTTT.

In this sample, this clone turned up many times. The J gene is TRBJ2-1, the V gene TRBV7-3; 8 nucleotides agree with TRBD2. Trimming removed 5 bases from V and 0 bases from J; junction bases left unmatched: 6. Germline V gene lookup returns CDR1 SGHTA and CDR2 FQGTGA. The CDR3 consists of 16 residues. The CDR3 sequence is CASSPPGTSSYNEQFF. Written as DNA, the CDR3 is TGTGCCAGCAGCCCCCCCGGGACTAGCTCCTACAATGAGCAGTTCTTC.

This chain connects TRBV4-2 to TRBJ2-3; 9 bases match TRBD2. The J segment lost 2 bases and the V segment lost 2 bases, leaving 5 bases of the junction unmatched. The CDR3 totals 16 residues. CDR1 and CDR2 from the germline V gene are LGHNA and YNFKEQ. The CDR3 DNA reads TGTGCCAGCAGCCAAATGGCGGGAGGGATCACAGATACGCAGTATTTT. Protein: CASSQMAGGITDTQYF.

This clone was counted at least ten times. The chain has TRBV7-9 and TRBJ1-6; D might be TRBD1 (6 bases). Per germline, CDR1 SEHNR and CDR2 FQNEAQ (reference sequence). Trimming removed 3 bases at V and 7 bases at J, with 10 bases between. There are 14 residues in the CDR3. This CDR3 is CASSFGGRNSPLHF. DNA of the CDR3: TGTGCCAGCAGCTTCGGGGGCAGAAATTCACCCCTCCACTTT.

This clone was counted only a few times. The chain recombines TRBV11-2 with TRBJ2-5; D call uncertain. CDR1 is SGHAT, CDR2 FQNNGV, per germline. The V end lost 3 bases, the J end lost 2 bases, and 7 bases lay between the germline ends. This CDR3 has 13 residues. CDR3 DNA sequence: TGTGCCAGCAGCTTTTCTGGGCAAGAGACCCAGTACTTC. This encodes CASSFSGQETQYF.

This clone was observed at least ten times. At the DNA level, this CDR3 is encoded by other sequences in the same sample as well. The genes are TRBV27 and TRBJ2-3; D is uncertain. The length of the CDR3 is 12 residues. Germline V lookup: CDR1 MNHEY, CDR2 SMNVEV (reference sequence). V shed 6 bases and J shed 0 bases, with 4 bases lying between them. The CDR3 nucleotides are TGTGCCAGCAGCCCTAGCACAGATACGCAGTATTTT. Translation gives CASSPSTDTQYF.

V is TRBV7-2 and J is TRBJ2-7; D ambiguous. The germline CDR1 and CDR2 sequences are SGHTA and FQGNSA. V lost 2 bases, J lost 4 bases, and 12 bases lay in between. The CDR3 length is 14 residues. CDR3 protein: CASSLSAKPYEQYF. In DNA form, the CDR3 reads TGTGCCAGCAGCTTATCCGCGAAACCGTACGAGCAGTACTTC. The full variable domain, rest sourced from reference TRBV7-2 and TRBJ2-7, is GAGVSQSPSNKVTEKGKDVELRCDPISGHTALYWYRQSLGQGLEFLIYFQGNSAPDKSGLPSDRFSAERTGGSVSTLTIQRTQQEDSAVYLCASSLSAKPYEQYFGPGTRLTVT.

V is TRBV18 and J is TRBJ1-2; possibly TRBD1 for D (6 bases). The CDR3 is 15 residues long. V lost 3 bases to trimming and J lost 6 bases, with 17 bases between them. The germline V gene has CDR1 KGHSH and CDR2 LQKENI. CDR3 amino acids: CASSPTSAGDNGYTF. As DNA, the CDR3 is TGTGCCAGCTCACCGACTTCAGCAGGGGATAATGGCTACACCTTC.

The chain links TRBV5-4 to TRBJ2-5, with 9 bases matching TRBD2. There are 14 residues in the CDR3. Germline V CDR1 and CDR2: SGHNT, YYREEE (reference sequence). Trimming cost V 4 bases and J 5 bases; bases outside gene matches: 6. CDR3 nucleotides: TGTGCCAGCAGCCCCGGACTAGCGAGTGAGACCCAGTACTTC. It is translated as CASSPGLASETQYF.